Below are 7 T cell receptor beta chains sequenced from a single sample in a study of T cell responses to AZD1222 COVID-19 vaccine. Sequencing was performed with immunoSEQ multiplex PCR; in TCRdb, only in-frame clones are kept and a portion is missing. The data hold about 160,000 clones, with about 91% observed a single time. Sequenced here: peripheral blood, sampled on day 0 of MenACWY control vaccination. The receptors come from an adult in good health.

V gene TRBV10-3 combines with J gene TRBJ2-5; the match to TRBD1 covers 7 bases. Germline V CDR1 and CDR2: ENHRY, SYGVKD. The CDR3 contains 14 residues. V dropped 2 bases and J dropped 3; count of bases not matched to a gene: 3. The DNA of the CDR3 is TGTGCCATCAGTGAGGGGACAGCCGAAGAGACCCAGTACTTC. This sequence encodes CAISEGTAEETQYF.

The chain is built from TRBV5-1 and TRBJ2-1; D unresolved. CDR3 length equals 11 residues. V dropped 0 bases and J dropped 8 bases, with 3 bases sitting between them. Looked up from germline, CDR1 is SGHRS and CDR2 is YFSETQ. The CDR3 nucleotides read TGCGCCAGCAGCTTGGAACATGAGCAGTTCTTC. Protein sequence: CASSLEHEQFF. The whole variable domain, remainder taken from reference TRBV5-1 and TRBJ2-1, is KAGVTQTPRYLIKTRGQQVTLSCSPISGHRSVSWYQQTPGQGLQFLFEYFSETQRNKGNFPGRFSGRQFSNSRSEMNVSTLELGDSALYLCASSLEHEQFFGPGTRLTVL.

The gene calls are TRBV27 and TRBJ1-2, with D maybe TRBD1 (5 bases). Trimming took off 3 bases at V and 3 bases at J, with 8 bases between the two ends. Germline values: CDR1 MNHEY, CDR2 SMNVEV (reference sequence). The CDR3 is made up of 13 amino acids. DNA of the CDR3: TGTGCCAGCAGTTTCGGGGCAGACTATGGCTACACCTTC. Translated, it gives CASSFGADYGYTF.

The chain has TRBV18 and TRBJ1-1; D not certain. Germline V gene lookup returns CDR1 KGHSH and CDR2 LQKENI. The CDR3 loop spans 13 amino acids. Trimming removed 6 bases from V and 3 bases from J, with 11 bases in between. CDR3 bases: TGTGCCAGCTCGGCTCGCGGGGACACTGAAGCTTTCTTT. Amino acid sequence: CASSARGDTEAFF.

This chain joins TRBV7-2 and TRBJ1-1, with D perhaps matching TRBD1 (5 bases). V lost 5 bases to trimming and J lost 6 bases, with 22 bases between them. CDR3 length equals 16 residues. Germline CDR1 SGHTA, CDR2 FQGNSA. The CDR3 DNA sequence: TGTGCCAGCAGCCTATATCCTGGGGGATCCAATTCTGAAGCTTTCTTT. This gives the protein CASSLYPGGSNSEAFF.

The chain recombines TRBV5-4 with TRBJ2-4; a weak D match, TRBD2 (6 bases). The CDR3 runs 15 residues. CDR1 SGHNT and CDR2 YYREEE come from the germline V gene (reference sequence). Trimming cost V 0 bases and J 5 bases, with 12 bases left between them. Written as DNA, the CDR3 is TGTGCCAGCAGCTTGGGGTCGGGAGATCAAAACATTCAGTACTTC. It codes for CASSLGSGDQNIQYF.

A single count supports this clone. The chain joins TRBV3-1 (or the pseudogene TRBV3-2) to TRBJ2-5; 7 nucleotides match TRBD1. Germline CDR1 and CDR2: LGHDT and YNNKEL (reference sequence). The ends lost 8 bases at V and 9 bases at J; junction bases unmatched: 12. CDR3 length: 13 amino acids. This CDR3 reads CASEQGTPSAQYF. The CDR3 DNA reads TGTGCCAGCGAACAGGGGACACCGAGTGCCCAGTACTTC.